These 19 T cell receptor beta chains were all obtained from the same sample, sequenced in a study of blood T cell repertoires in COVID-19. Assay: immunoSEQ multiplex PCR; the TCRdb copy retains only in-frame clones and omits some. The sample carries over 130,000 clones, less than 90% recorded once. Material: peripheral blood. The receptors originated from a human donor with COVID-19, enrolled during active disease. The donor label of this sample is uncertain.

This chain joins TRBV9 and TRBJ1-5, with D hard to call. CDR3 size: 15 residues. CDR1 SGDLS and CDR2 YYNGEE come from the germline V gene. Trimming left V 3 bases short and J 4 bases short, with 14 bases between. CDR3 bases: TGTGCCAGCAGCGGGGCGGACTCACTTAATCAGCCCCAGCATTTT. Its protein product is CASSGADSLNQPQHF.

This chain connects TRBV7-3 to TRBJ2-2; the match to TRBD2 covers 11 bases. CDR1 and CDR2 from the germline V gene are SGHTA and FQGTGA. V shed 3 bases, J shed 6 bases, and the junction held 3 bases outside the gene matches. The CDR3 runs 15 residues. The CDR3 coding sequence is TGTGCCAGCAGCTTTAGCGGGGGGGCAGCCGGGGAGCTGTTTTTT. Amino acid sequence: CASSFSGGAAGELFF.

The CDR3 DNA reads TGTGCCTGGAGTGTATGGGGACAGGGCTATGGCTACACCTTC. Protein sequence: CAWSVWGQGYGYTF. V gene TRBV30 combines with J gene TRBJ1-2, with TRBD1 identical over 9 bases. CDR3 length: 14 residues. V shed 0 bases and J 4 bases; nucleotides not matched to a gene: 3. The germline V gene encodes CDR1 GTSNPN and CDR2 SVGIG (reference sequence).

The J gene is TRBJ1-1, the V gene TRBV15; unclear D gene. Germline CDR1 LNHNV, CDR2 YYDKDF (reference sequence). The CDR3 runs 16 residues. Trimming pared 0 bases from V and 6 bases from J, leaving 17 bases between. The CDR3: CATSRDRASGRAEAFF. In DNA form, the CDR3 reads TGTGCCACCAGCAGAGATAGGGCCAGCGGGAGAGCTGAAGCTTTCTTT.

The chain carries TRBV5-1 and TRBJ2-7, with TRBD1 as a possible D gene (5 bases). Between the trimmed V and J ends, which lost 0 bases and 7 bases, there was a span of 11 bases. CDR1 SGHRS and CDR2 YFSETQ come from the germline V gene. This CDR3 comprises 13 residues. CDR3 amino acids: CASSLGGAREQYF. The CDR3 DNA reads TGCGCCAGCAGCTTGGGTGGGGCCAGGGAGCAGTACTTC.

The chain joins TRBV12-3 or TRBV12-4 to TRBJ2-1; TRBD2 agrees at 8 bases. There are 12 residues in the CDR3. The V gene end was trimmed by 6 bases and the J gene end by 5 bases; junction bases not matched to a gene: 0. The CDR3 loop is CASRLADNEQFF. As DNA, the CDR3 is TGTGCCAGCAGACTAGCGGACAATGAGCAGTTCTTC.

The CDR3 DNA reads as TGTGCCAGCAGTGAAATCTGGCAAGAGGGATATGGCTACACCTTC. It is translated as CASSEIWQEGYGYTF. The chain has TRBV6-1 and TRBJ1-2; D is unclear. This CDR3 comprises 15 residues. CDR1 and CDR2 (germline): MNHNS, SASEGT. V was clipped by 2 bases and J by 5 bases, with 15 bases between them.

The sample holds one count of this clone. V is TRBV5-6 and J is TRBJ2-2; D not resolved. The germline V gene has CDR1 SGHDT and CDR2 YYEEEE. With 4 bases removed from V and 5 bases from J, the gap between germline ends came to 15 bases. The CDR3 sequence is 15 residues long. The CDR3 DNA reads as TGTGCCAGCAGCCCCATAGATGGTGAAACCGGGGAGCTGTTTTTT. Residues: CASSPIDGETGELFF.

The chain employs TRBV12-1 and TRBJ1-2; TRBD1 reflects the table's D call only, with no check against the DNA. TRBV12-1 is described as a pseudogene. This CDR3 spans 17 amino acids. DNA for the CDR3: TGTGCCAGCAGCTTTTTGGTTTACTGTCGGGACAGCTATGGCTACACCTTC. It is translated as CASSFLVYCRDSYGYTF.

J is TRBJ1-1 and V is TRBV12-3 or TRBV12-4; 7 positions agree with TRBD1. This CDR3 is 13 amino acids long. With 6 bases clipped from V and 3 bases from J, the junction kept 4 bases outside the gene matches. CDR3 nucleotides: TGTGCCAGCAGCCCCGGACAGGACACTGAAGCTTTCTTT. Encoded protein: CASSPGQDTEAFF.

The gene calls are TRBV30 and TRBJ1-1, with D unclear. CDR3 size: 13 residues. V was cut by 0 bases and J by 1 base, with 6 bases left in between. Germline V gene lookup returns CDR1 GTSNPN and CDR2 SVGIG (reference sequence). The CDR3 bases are TGTGCCTGGAGTGTAAGGAGGAACACTGAAGCTTTCTTT. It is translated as CAWSVRRNTEAFF. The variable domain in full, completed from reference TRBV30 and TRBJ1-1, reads SQTIHQWPATLVQPVGSPLSLECTVEGTSNPNLYWYRQAAGRGLQLLFYSVGIGQISSEVPQNLSASRPQDRQFILSSKKLLLSDSGFYLCAWSVRRNTEAFFGQGTRLTVV.

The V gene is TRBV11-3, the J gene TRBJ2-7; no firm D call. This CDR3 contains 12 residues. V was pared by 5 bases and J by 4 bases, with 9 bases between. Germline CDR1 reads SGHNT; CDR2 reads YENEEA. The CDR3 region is CASSPTQYEQYF. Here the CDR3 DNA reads TGTGCCAGCAGCCCCACTCAATACGAGCAGTACTTC.

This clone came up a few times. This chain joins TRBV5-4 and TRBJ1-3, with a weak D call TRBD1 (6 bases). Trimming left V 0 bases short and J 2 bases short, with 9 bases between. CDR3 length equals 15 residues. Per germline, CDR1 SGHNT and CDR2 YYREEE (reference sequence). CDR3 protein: CASSLGGQAGNTIYF. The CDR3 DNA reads TGTGCCAGCAGCTTGGGGGGGCAGGCTGGAAACACCATATATTTT.

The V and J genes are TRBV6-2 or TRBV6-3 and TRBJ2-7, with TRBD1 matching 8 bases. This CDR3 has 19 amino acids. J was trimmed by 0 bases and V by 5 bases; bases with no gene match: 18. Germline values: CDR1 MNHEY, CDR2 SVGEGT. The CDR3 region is CASSQDLNPGGSNSYEQYF. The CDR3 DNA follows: TGTGCCAGCAGTCAAGACCTTAACCCAGGGGGCTCCAACTCCTACGAGCAGTACTTC.

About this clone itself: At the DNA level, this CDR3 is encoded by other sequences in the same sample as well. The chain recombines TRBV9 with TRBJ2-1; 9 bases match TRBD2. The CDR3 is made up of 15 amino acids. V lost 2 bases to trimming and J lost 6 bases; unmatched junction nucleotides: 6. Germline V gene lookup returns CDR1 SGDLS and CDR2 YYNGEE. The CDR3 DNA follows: TGTGCCAGCAGCGTCGGCGGGAGGGCACGCAATGAGCAGTTCTTC. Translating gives CASSVGGRARNEQFF.

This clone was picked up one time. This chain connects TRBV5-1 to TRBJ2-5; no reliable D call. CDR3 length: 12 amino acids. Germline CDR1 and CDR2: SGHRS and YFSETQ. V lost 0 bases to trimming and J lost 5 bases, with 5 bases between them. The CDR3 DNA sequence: TGCGCCAGCAGCTTGGAAGCGGAGACCCAGTACTTC. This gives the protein CASSLEAETQYF.

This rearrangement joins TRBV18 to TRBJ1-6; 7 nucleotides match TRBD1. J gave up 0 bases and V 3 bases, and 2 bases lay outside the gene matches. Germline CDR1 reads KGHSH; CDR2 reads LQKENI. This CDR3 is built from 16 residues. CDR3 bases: TGTGCCAGCTCACCGGGGGACAGCTCCTATAATTCACCCCTCCACTTT. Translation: CASSPGDSSYNSPLHF.

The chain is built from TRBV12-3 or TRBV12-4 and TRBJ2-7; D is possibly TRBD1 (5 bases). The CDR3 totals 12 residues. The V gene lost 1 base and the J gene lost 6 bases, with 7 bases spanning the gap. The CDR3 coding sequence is TGTGCCAGCAGTTTAGGAGACAGCGAGCAGTACTTC. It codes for CASSLGDSEQYF.

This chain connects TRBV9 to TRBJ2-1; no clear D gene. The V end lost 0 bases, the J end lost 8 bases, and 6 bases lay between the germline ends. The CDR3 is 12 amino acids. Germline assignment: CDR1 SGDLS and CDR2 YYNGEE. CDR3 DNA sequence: TGTGCCAGCAGCGTAGCAGGCGATGAGCAGTTCTTC. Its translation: CASSVAGDEQFF.